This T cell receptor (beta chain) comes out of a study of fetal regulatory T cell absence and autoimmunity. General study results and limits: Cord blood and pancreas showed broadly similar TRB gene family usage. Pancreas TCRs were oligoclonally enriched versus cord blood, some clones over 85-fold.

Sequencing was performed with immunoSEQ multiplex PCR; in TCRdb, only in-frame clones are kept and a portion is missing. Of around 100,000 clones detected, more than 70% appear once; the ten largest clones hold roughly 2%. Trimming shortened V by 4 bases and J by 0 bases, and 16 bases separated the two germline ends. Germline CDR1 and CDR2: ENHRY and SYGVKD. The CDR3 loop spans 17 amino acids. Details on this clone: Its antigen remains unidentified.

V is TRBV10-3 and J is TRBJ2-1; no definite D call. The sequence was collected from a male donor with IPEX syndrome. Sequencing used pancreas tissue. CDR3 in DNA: TGTGCCATCAGTGGACCCCCGACTGGCATCTCCTACAATGAGCAGTTCTTC. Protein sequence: CAISGPPTGISYNEQFF.